This TCR beta chain originates from a study of shared clonotypes between healthy human individuals. Study details: Three plates each covered CD4 naive and memory; CD8 naive two, CD8 memory one. Study-wide results and limits: A limitation of the genetic and exposure-history diversity represented arose from few donors.

TCRdb keeps only in-frame clones here, not all; method: immunoSEQ multiplex PCR. In the table there are about 2 million clones, about 95% of which are singletons. This clone occurred once. Its antigen is still unknown. CD45RO-negative, CCR7-positively selected cells formed the naive CD8 fraction, excluding terminally differentiated effector memory CD45RA+ cells. Unmatched junction bases numbered 12, after V lost 2 bases and J lost 4 bases. This CDR3 is 17 amino acids long. Germline V gene sequence: CDR1 MDHEN, CDR2 SYDVKM. The rearrangement uses TRBV28 and TRBJ1-1, with 8 bases aligning to TRBD1. The sequenced sample was naive CD8+ T cells sorted from blood. The TCR sequence derives from a man aged 18 to 30 in good health. The CDR3 sequence is CASSLRAGGALGTEAFF. The CDR3 DNA is TGTGCCAGCAGTTTAAGGGCAGGGGGCGCGTTGGGCACTGAAGCTTTCTTT.